Given below is one T cell receptor (beta chain) in context. Its antigen is not known. This sample stems from a study of shared clonotypes between healthy human individuals. Findings and caveats of the study: Genetic and exposure-history diversity was limited by the few donors.

Germline V gene sequence: CDR1 MGHDK, CDR2 SYGVNS. J was trimmed by 4 bases and V by 2 bases; bases with no gene match: 13. The CDR3 runs to 18 residues. The assay used deep level. For sorted subsets, 150 to 200 ng DNA per replicate equaled approximately 30,000 T cell genomes. Sequenced by immunoSEQ multiplex PCR; TCRdb stores in-frame clones only, minus some. Seen here are about 2.5 million clones, about nine tenths observed once, and the top ten hold around 0.4%. V is TRBV25-1 and J is TRBJ2-5; 10 bases are a match to TRBD2. Sequenced sample: naive CD4+ T cells from PBMCs. Subset meaning: CD45RA+ positively selected. The source of this sequence is a man between 18 and 29 years old in good health. Some clones in this sample may be carry-over from other donors' samples. The CDR3 spells CASSEGLAGVALGETQYF. CDR3 nucleotides: TGTGCCAGCAGTGAAGGCCTAGCGGGAGTTGCCTTAGGAGAGACCCAGTACTTC.